These T cell receptor beta chains were read from a single sample in a study of graft-versus-host responses after intestinal transplantation. The method was immunoSEQ multiplex PCR; TCRdb's version includes in-frame clones alone and lacks a portion of them. The data hold under 25,000 clones, with roughly nine tenths observed a single time. The sample consisted of PBMCs, taken approximately 240 days after intestinal transplant. Receptor source: a human patient who received an intestinal transplant, so some T cells may come from the graft donor. Both conserved end residues are part of each CDR3. D genes are given only for firm matches. Some rows have no size entry. The others give once, few or many, or a class for an expanded clone.

J gene | V gene | clone size | D gene | CDR3 protein | CDR3 DNA
TRBJ2-3 | TRBV4-2 | - | TRBD2 | CASSPTDGGAFWADTQYF | TGTGCCAGCAGCCCTACGGACGGGGGGGCCTTTTGGGCAGATACGCAGTATTTT
TRBJ1-5 | TRBV9 | - | - | CASSVAGLFNQPQHF | TGTGCCAGCAGCGTGGCAGGACTCTTCAATCAGCCCCAGCATTTT
TRBJ1-2 | TRBV5-6 | - | - | CASSPQGSRGANYGYTF | TGTGCCAGCAGCCCCCAGGGCTCAAGGGGAGCTAACTATGGCTACACCTTC
TRBJ1-1 | TRBV7-9 | - | - | CASSLEGNTEAFF | TGTGCCAGCAGCTTAGAGGGGAACACTGAAGCTTTCTTT
TRBJ2-3 | TRBV11-2 | once | TRBD2 | CASVLSGGGDTQYF | TGTGCCAGTGTGCTAAGCGGGGGGGGAGATACGCAGTATTTT
TRBJ1-2 | TRBV6-1 | - | - | CASSEEEGALGYTF | TGTGCCAGCAGTGAAGAAGAAGGGGCGCTTGGCTACACCTTC
TRBJ2-2 | TRBV6-5 | - | - | CASSYGSPLSGELFF | TGTGCCAGCAGTTACGGTTCGCCCTTATCCGGGGAGCTGTTTTTT
TRBJ2-3 | TRBV4-1 | - | - | CASSQGRQGGTDTQYF | TGCGCCAGCAGCCAAGGTCGGCAGGGTGGGACAGATACGCAGTATTTT
TRBJ1-5 | TRBV5-8 | - | - | CASSRVPDQPQHF | TGTGCCAGCAGCCGCGTCCCCGATCAGCCCCAGCATTTT
TRBJ2-7 | TRBV18 | - | TRBD1 | CASSPQQGDHGEQYF | TGTGCCAGCTCACCACAACAGGGGGATCATGGGGAGCAGTACTTC
TRBJ2-2 | TRBV5-1 | - | - | CASSLGTTNTGELFF | TGCGCCAGCAGCTTGGGGACAACGAACACCGGGGAGCTGTTTTTT
TRBJ1-6 | TRBV11-2 | - | - | CASSLEALAPLHF | TGTGCCAGCAGCTTAGAGGCCCTTGCTCCCCTCCACTTT
TRBJ2-2 | TRBV6-6 | - | - | CASSYSSPTGELFF | TGTGCCAGCAGTTACTCGTCACCGACCGGGGAGCTGTTTTTT
TRBJ1-4 | TRBV4-2 | - | - | CASSQPHSVGEKLFF | TGTGCCAGCAGTCAACCGCACTCGGTCGGTGAAAAACTGTTTTTT
TRBJ2-5 | TRBV5-6 | - | - | CASSFQGRETQYF | TGTGCCAGCAGCTTTCAGGGTCGGGAGACCCAGTACTTC
TRBJ2-3 | TRBV7-3 | - | - | CASSLAGRSTDTQYF | TGTGCCAGCAGCTTGGCCGGCAGGTCCACAGATACGCAGTATTTT
TRBJ1-1 | TRBV4-1 | - | - | CASSQGLVTEAFF | TGCGCCAGCAGCCAAGGTCTGGTTACTGAAGCTTTCTTT
TRBJ2-5 | TRBV5-1 | - | - | CASSEGIGQETQYF | TGCGCCAGCAGCGAGGGGATCGGTCAAGAGACCCAGTACTTC
TRBJ2-7 | TRBV29-1 | - | TRBD1 | CSVGDRAYEQYF | TGCAGCGTTGGGGACAGGGCCTACGAGCAGTACTTC
TRBJ2-1 | TRBV7-6 | - | - | CASSSYETRNEQFF | TGTGCCAGCAGCTCCTATGAAACCCGCAATGAGCAGTTCTTC
TRBJ1-3 | TRBV4-1 | few | - | CASSHIISSGNTIYF | TGCGCCAGCAGCCACATCATTAGCTCTGGAAACACCATATATTTT
TRBJ1-2 | TRBV5-1 | - | TRBD1 | CASSPGQVLLSNYGYTF | TGCGCCAGCAGCCCGGGACAGGTCCTGCTATCTAACTATGGCTACACCTTC
TRBJ2-7 | TRBV29-1 | - | - | CSASGPLGTYEQYF | TGCAGCGCTAGTGGACCTTTGGGGACCTACGAGCAGTACTTC
TRBJ2-1 | TRBV2 | - | - | CASSVTSVDEQFF | TGTGCCAGCAGTGTTACAAGCGTCGATGAGCAGTTCTTC
TRBJ2-1 | TRBV7-6 | once | - | CASSAYNEQFF | TGTGCCAGCAGCGCTTACAATGAGCAGTTCTTC
TRBJ1-3 | TRBV5-1 | - | - | CASRQGSGNTIYF | TGCGCCAGTAGGCAGGGCTCTGGAAACACCATATATTTT
TRBJ1-5 | TRBV9 | - | - | CASSVGPLGNQPQHF | TGTGCCAGCAGCGTCGGGCCCCTTGGCAATCAGCCCCAGCATTTT
TRBJ1-2 | TRBV6-1 | - | TRBD1 | CASSEGTGNYGYTF | TGTGCCAGCAGTGAGGGGACAGGAAACTATGGCTACACCTTC
TRBJ2-3 | TRBV11-2 | - | TRBD1 | CASSPFDGTGLHYF | TGTGCCAGCAGCCCATTTGATGGGACAGGGCTTCACTATTTT
TRBJ1-2 | TRBV6-1 | - | - | CASGSGYGGVYGYTF | TGTGCCAGCGGGTCGGGGTACGGGGGAGTTTATGGCTACACCTTC
TRBJ2-5 | TRBV7-7 | - | - | CASSPGAPPGTQYF | TGTGCCAGCAGCCCAGGGGCCCCGCCAGGGACCCAGTACTTC
TRBJ2-5 | TRBV6-1 | - | - | CASSESIGRQETQYF | TGTGCCAGCAGTGAAAGTATTGGGAGGCAAGAGACCCAGTACTTC